This entry lists 3 T cell receptor beta chains sequenced from one sample in a study of cytomegalovirus exposure and HLA in healthy donors. Primers: 60 Vbeta forward and 13 Jbeta reverse. Libraries were prepared by immunoSEQ multiplex PCR; TCRdb keeps only in-frame clonotypes and omits some of them. The sample includes 160,000 or so clones, roughly 80% seen only once; the top ten take 8.5%. What was sequenced was PBMCs. Receptors originate from a male donor in good health and CMV-seropositive.

J is TRBJ2-3 and V is TRBV2, with 7 bases matching TRBD1. There are 17 residues in the CDR3. The germline gives CDR1 SNHLY, CDR2 FYNNEI. V lost 0 bases, J lost 0 bases, and 6 bases stayed unmatched. CDR3 protein: CASSEAGGKYSTDTQYF. DNA for the CDR3: TGTGCCAGCAGTGAAGCAGGGGGCAAATATAGCACAGATACGCAGTATTTT.

J is TRBJ2-5 and V is TRBV11-2; D gene unclear. Per germline, CDR1 SGHAT and CDR2 FQNNGV. Trimming removed 0 bases from V and 7 bases from J, with 15 bases in between. The CDR3 contains 15 residues. The CDR3 here is CASSLDDLMTGTQYF. DNA of the CDR3: TGTGCCAGCAGCTTAGATGATCTAATGACGGGGACCCAGTACTTC.

In regard to this clone: A read error may account for a junction end that differs from germline. The CDR3 reads CAWSGLAGTVNSQYF. As DNA, the CDR3 is TGTGCCTGGAGTGGACTAGCGGGAACGGTGAACAGTCAGTACTTC. This chain joins TRBV30 and TRBJ2-4; 11 nucleotides align to TRBD2. The CDR3 consists of 15 residues. CDR1 and CDR2 from the germline V gene are GTSNPN and SVGIG (reference sequence).